These 18 T cell receptor beta chains came from one sample sequenced in a study of T cells in Graves' hyperthyroidism and ophthalmopathy. RNA transcripts were the template for amplifying TCR beta CDR3 regions. TCR CDR3 regions were first amplified by RT-PCR with HTBI primers. TCRdb re-called the multiplex PCR reads through MiXCR, storing one row per CDR3 protein. The sample carries around 610,000 distinct CDR3 sequences, under 15% recorded once. The sequencing sample was made of blood. Receptors were obtained from a woman between 40 and 55 years old with Graves' ophthalmopathy.

This clonotype was observed at least ten times. This rearrangement joins TRBV6-6 to TRBJ2-7, with 10 bases matching TRBD2. V trimming: 5 bases; J trimming: 1 base; junction bases outside the gene matches: 5. Germline V gene lookup returns CDR1 MNHNY and CDR2 SVGAGI (reference sequence). The CDR3 is made up of 15 amino acids. CDR3 DNA sequence: TGTGCCAGCAGTCCTAGCGGGAGAATTTCCTACGAGCAGTACTTC. Translating gives CASSPSGRISYEQYF.

The rearrangement joins TRBV6-2 or TRBV6-3 to TRBJ1-2; D is ambiguous. Germline CDR1 is MNHEY and CDR2 is SVGEGT. This CDR3 has 14 residues. Trimming removed 0 bases at V and 8 bases at J, with 13 bases between. The CDR3 loop is CASSYSTSVRGYTF. In DNA form, the CDR3 reads TGTGCCAGCAGTTACTCGACATCCGTGAGGGGCTACACCTTC.

The sample holds many counts of this clonotype. The chain is built from TRBV12-3 or TRBV12-4 and TRBJ2-7, with TRBD2 identical over 9 bases. The CDR3 loop spans 14 amino acids. Trimming at V came to 3 bases and at J to 3 bases, leaving 3 bases not matched to a gene. CDR3 in amino acids: CASSLWRGGYEQYF. Written as DNA, the CDR3 is TGTGCCAGCAGTTTGTGGCGGGGGGGCTACGAGCAGTACTTC.

For this clonotype: It may be a read error: a sequence one base away is much more abundant. The CDR3 sequence: CASSFGGQSNQPEHF. CDR3 sequence (DNA): TGTGCCAGCAGTTTTGGGGGGCAGAGCAATCAGCCCGAGCATTTT. This chain joins TRBV28 and TRBJ1-5; possibly TRBD1 for D (6 bases). In germline, CDR1 is MDHEN, CDR2 SYDVKM. The CDR3 runs 15 residues.

This clonotype has at least ten counts. The rearrangement uses TRBV28 and TRBJ1-5; a possible D gene is TRBD1 (5 bases). Trimming left V 5 bases short and J 1 base short, with 12 bases between. The CDR3 is made up of 15 amino acids. The germline V gene has CDR1 MDHEN and CDR2 SYDVKM. CDR3 amino acids: CASSRARESNQPQHF. The DNA of the CDR3 is TGTGCCAGCAGTAGGGCCAGGGAGAGCAATCAGCCCCAGCATTTT.

The chain employs TRBV28 and TRBJ1-5, with D unresolved. From germline, CDR1 is MDHEN and CDR2 SYDVKM. Between the trimmed V and J ends, which lost 3 bases and 7 bases, there was a span of 16 bases. The CDR3 is 15 residues long. CDR3 sequence reads: CASSFQADGSQPQHF. The CDR3 DNA reads as TGTGCCAGCAGTTTTCAGGCCGACGGGTCACAGCCCCAGCATTTT.

This clonotype has ten or more counts. V usage is TRBV7-9 and J usage is TRBJ2-7; D is ambiguous. Germline V gene data show CDR1 as SEHNR and CDR2 as FQNEAQ (reference sequence). This CDR3 is 15 amino acids long. The V end was cut by 4 bases, the J end by 0 bases, with 13 bases between. The CDR3 is CASSYSFGYSYEQYF. CDR3 nucleotides: TGTGCCAGCAGCTACTCCTTCGGGTACTCCTACGAGCAGTACTTC.

This clonotype was seen only a few times. The chain recombines TRBV6-1 with TRBJ2-1; D assignment may be TRBD1 or TRBD2 (5 bases each). This CDR3 contains 14 residues. Per the germline V gene, CDR1 is MNHNS and CDR2 is SASEGT. V lost 2 bases, J lost 4 bases, and 9 bases lay in between. This chain's CDR3 is CASSERDDYNEQFF. CDR3 in DNA: TGTGCCAGCAGTGAACGGGACGATTACAATGAGCAGTTCTTC.

The sample holds many counts of this clonotype. The rearrangement joins TRBV20-1 to TRBJ1-2; 11 nucleotides agree with TRBD1. Germline V CDR1 and CDR2: DFQATT, SNEGSKA (reference sequence). This CDR3 spans 14 amino acids. Losses at the gene ends were 6 bases for V and 3 bases for J; bases not matched to a gene: 6. The CDR3 here is CSAGDRGVDYGYTF. In nucleotides, the CDR3 is TGCAGTGCGGGGGACAGGGGGGTTGACTATGGCTACACCTTC.

This clonotype has ten or more counts. The V gene is TRBV29-1, the J gene TRBJ2-7; TRBD2 agrees at 11 bases. The J segment lost 4 bases and the V segment lost 7 bases, leaving 9 bases of the junction unmatched. CDR1 and CDR2 from the germline V gene are SQVTM and ANQGSEA. The CDR3 loop spans 14 amino acids. The CDR3 region has the DNA TGCAGCGCCTCTGGACTAGCGGGTCCTTACGAGCAGTACTTC. It codes for CSASGLAGPYEQYF.

This clonotype was counted many times. The J gene is TRBJ2-7, the V gene TRBV6-5, with D possibly TRBD1 on 6 matching bases. CDR3 length: 14 amino acids. V dropped 2 bases and J dropped 5 bases, with 13 bases sitting between them. Germline CDR1 is MNHEY and CDR2 is SVGAGI. The CDR3 DNA sequence: TGTGCCAGCAGTTACGCCCCGGGACACCACGAGCAGTACTTC. Its translation: CASSYAPGHHEQYF.

This clonotype was seen a handful of times. Just one base apart from a much larger clone, this may be a read error. The chain is built from TRBV6-5 and TRBJ2-7, with D perhaps matching TRBD2 (6 bases). The CDR3 totals 15 residues. Trimming removed 3 bases from V and 1 base from J, with 13 bases in between. CDR1 and CDR2 (germline): MNHEY, SVGAGI. CDR3 coding DNA: TGTGCCAGCAGTTATGGGGGGTATCCTTCCTACGAGCAGTACTTC. Its translation is CASSYGGYPSYEQYF.

This clonotype was recorded at least ten times. V gene TRBV18 combines with J gene TRBJ1-5; the match to TRBD1 covers 8 bases. The J segment lost 8 bases and the V segment lost 3 bases, leaving 6 bases of the junction unmatched. The CDR3 runs 14 residues. The germline CDR1 and CDR2 sequences are KGHSH and LQKENI. CDR3 residues: CASSPGQGGKPQHF. CDR3 nucleotide sequence: TGTGCCAGCTCACCTGGACAGGGAGGAAAGCCCCAGCATTTT. Combining the CDR3 with reference TRBV18 and TRBJ1-5 gives the whole variable domain NAGVMQNPRHLVRRRGQEARLRCSPMKGHSHVYWYRQLPEEGLKFMVYLQKENIIDESGMPKERFSAEFPKEGPSILRIQQVVRGDSAAYFCASSPGQGGKPQHFGDGTRLSIL.

The sample holds many counts of this clonotype. V is TRBV6-2 or TRBV6-3 and J is TRBJ2-7; the D is unclear. V was clipped by 4 bases and J by 0 bases, with 4 bases between them. Germline CDR1 and CDR2: MNHEY and SVGEGT. This CDR3 is built from 12 residues. CDR3: CASSWDSYEQYF. Written as DNA, the CDR3 is TGTGCCAGCAGTTGGGACTCCTACGAGCAGTACTTC.

This clonotype appeared many times. The chain couples TRBV10-3 to TRBJ1-5, with TRBD1 identical over 8 bases. CDR3 length: 13 amino acids. Germline V gene lookup returns CDR1 ENHRY and CDR2 SYGVKD. J lost 5 bases, V lost 6 bases, and 3 bases had no gene match. CDR3 protein: CAIRDREYQPQHF. DNA of the CDR3: TGTGCCATCAGGGACAGGGAATATCAGCCCCAGCATTTT.

In this sample, this clonotype turned up a few times. CDR3 bases: TGTGCCAGCAGTTCCACCGGGCTCTCAGGCGAGCAGTACTTC. It specifies CASSSTGLSGEQYF. V gene TRBV12-3 or TRBV12-4 combines with J gene TRBJ2-7, with D unresolved. Deletions cut 4 bases from V and 6 bases from J, with 16 bases between. The CDR3 length is 14 residues.

This clonotype turned up a few times. This chain connects TRBV4-1 to TRBJ1-1; D unclear. CDR1 MGHRA and CDR2 YSYEKL come from the germline V gene. CDR3 size: 14 residues. V gave up 2 bases and J gave up 7 bases, with 14 bases separating them. Here the CDR3 DNA reads TGCGCCAGCAGCCAATTGGTGCCGACACTTGAAGCTTTCTTT. Translation gives CASSQLVPTLEAFF.

The table lists this clonotype with a few counts. This chain connects TRBV6-2 or TRBV6-3 to TRBJ2-6, with 7 bases identical to TRBD1. The CDR3 consists of 18 residues. Germline lookup yields CDR1 MNHEY and CDR2 SVGEGT. Unmatched junction bases numbered 12, after V lost 6 bases and J lost 1 base. CDR3 in DNA: TGTGCCAGCAGACGGGACAGCAGCAAATATTCTGGGGCCAACGTCCTGACTTTC. Translating gives CASRRDSSKYSGANVLTF.